This TCR beta chain was captured in a study of cytomegalovirus exposure and HLA in healthy donors. Study overall: Earlier, about 179 million T cells were analyzed, and 117 million unique TCR beta sequences were found among them.

With 60 Vbeta and 13 Jbeta primers, the PCR was carried out. In the authors' workflow: Tens of millions of unique TCR beta chains, 10 million to 14 million shared, were counted in a later analysis. The assay was immunoSEQ multiplex PCR, and TCRdb's table has in-frame clones only and misses some. The D gene and trimming were derived from the DNA, and the V and J assignments and clone size from that table. The sample contains 210,000 or so clones, 83% of which appear only once. The CDR3 consists of 14 residues. Germline CDR1 reads MDHEN; CDR2 reads SYDVKM. After removal of 0 bases from V and 7 bases from J, the junction contained 4 bases not matched to a gene. Each donor's status was that of a healthy bone marrow donor.

Sequenced sample: PBMCs. The chain uses TRBV28 and TRBJ2-7, with 9 nucleotides matching TRBD1. The receptor comes from a girl between 10 and 17 years old in good health and CMV-seronegative. In nucleotides, the CDR3 is TGTGCCAGCAGTTTATGGGGACAGGGAATGGAGCAGTACTTC. It specifies CASSLWGQGMEQYF.